Presented here are 14 T cell receptor beta chains from one specimen sequenced in a study of post-analysis software for immune sequencing data (dated by TCRdb to the mid-2010s). The paper as a whole reports these results and caveats: Roughly 5 TRBV segments, including TRBV5-6, TRBV5-1 and TRBV20-1, were significantly more frequent in patients than controls.

Library preparation employed PCR. The sequencer listed for this sample is Illumina HiSeq 2500. Unique molecular identifiers were incorporated into TCR beta cDNA libraries to reduce PCR and sequencing biases. TCRdb handled the public reads itself, with Q25 trimming in fastp and clone calling in MiXCR, and kept productive beta chains. When rows share a CDR3 protein, they turn into one entry using the most common DNA and genes. The sample table shows roughly 870,000 distinct CDR3 sequences, and roughly 50% are seen once. The ten largest clones represent under 6% of the sample. Their antigens are not known. The sequenced sample consisted of blood. The source of these receptors is a girl aged 10 to 17 with multiple sclerosis.

The chain uses TRBV6-5 and TRBJ2-7, with D perhaps matching TRBD1 (6 bases). Germline values: CDR1 MNHEY, CDR2 SVGAGI. V was trimmed by 6 bases and J by 0 bases, leaving 12 bases between them. The CDR3 loop spans 14 amino acids. CDR3 residues: CASRSTGTSYEQYF. In DNA form, the CDR3 reads TGTGCCAGCAGGTCTACAGGGACCTCCTACGAGCAGTACTTC.

The chain uses TRBV7-9 and TRBJ2-1; D is possibly TRBD1 or TRBD2 (5 bases each). There are 14 residues in the CDR3. V was clipped by 5 bases and J by 7 bases, with 15 bases between them. Germline assignment: CDR1 SEHNR and CDR2 FQNEAQ (reference sequence). CDR3 sequence reads: CASSPPGPRNEQFF. The CDR3 bases are TGTGCCAGCAGCCCCCCGGGACCACGGAATGAGCAGTTCTTC. Full variable domain (outside the CDR3, taken from reference TRBV7-9 and TRBJ2-1): DTGVSQNPRHKITKRGQNVTFRCDPISEHNRLYWYRQTLGQGPEFLTYFQNEAQLEKSRLLSDRFSAERPKGSFSTLEIQRTEQGDSAMYLCASSPPGPRNEQFFGPGTRLTVL.

The V call is TRBV10-3, the J call TRBJ2-1; D is perhaps TRBD2 (5 bases). Trimming took 6 bases from V and 8 from J, leaving 11 bases between them. The V gene's germline CDR1 is ENHRY and CDR2 SYGVKD. This CDR3 is built from 12 residues. CDR3 loop: CAISGAGDEQFF. CDR3 coding DNA: TGTGCCATCAGCGGCGCCGGGGATGAGCAGTTCTTC.

J is TRBJ2-4 and V is TRBV5-1; 7 bases agree with TRBD1. V lost 3 bases, J lost 0 bases, and 6 bases stayed unmatched. This CDR3 has 16 residues. CDR1 and CDR2 from the germline V gene are SGHRS and YFSETQ. The CDR3 here is CASSWTGVLAKNIQYF. The CDR3 DNA follows: TGCGCCAGCAGCTGGACAGGAGTCTTAGCCAAAAACATTCAGTACTTC.

J is TRBJ2-1 and V is TRBV29-1, with 10 bases identical to TRBD2. The CDR3 length is 15 residues. The trim removed 5 bases at V and 8 bases at J, leaving 12 bases unmatched. From germline, CDR1 is SQVTM and CDR2 ANQGSEA. CDR3 region: CSVIAGGSPGDEQFF. The CDR3 DNA sequence: TGCAGCGTTATAGCGGGAGGCTCCCCCGGTGATGAGCAGTTCTTC.

The rearrangement links TRBV4-1 to TRBJ2-1, with 7 bases fitting TRBD1. This CDR3 has 16 amino acids. Germline assignment: CDR1 MGHRA and CDR2 YSYEKL. J gave up 11 bases and V 3 bases, and 16 bases lay outside the gene matches. The CDR3 is CASSHATGDRGRKQFF. In nucleotides, the CDR3 is TGCGCCAGCAGCCACGCAACAGGGGATCGGGGTAGGAAGCAGTTCTTC.

The genes are TRBV29-1 and TRBJ1-5, with D unclear. Germline CDR1 and CDR2: SQVTM and ANQGSEA. With 0 bases removed from V and 6 bases from J, the gap between germline ends came to 3 bases. This CDR3 has 11 residues. The CDR3 reads CSVEEGQPQHF. CDR3 coding DNA: TGCAGCGTTGAAGAGGGTCAGCCCCAGCATTTT.

This clonotype appeared a few times. The chain links TRBV5-6 to TRBJ2-5, with 7 bases aligning to TRBD2. The CDR3 has 13 amino acids. Germline V CDR1 and CDR2: SGHDT, YYEEEE. With V trimmed by 1 base and J by 7 bases, 4 bases remained unmatched. The CDR3 coding sequence is TGTGCCAGCAGCTTGACTAGCGCCGGGACCCAGTACTTC. Amino acids: CASSLTSAGTQYF.

This clonotype was counted only a few times. The chain uses TRBV12-3 or TRBV12-4 and TRBJ2-3; 7 nucleotides agree with TRBD2. V lost 5 bases and J lost 3; bases outside the gene matches: 11. This CDR3 has 16 residues. CDR3: CASSPFGDYLTDTQYF. The CDR3 DNA reads TGTGCCAGCAGTCCCTTCGGGGACTACCTAACAGATACGCAGTATTTT.

The gene calls are TRBV27 and TRBJ2-7; 9 bases agree with TRBD2. This CDR3 has 15 amino acids. The V gene's germline CDR1 is MNHEY and CDR2 SMNVEV (reference sequence). V was pared by 7 bases and J by 6 bases, with 13 bases of the junction left unmatched. DNA for the CDR3: TGTGCCAGCAATTCACTAGCGGGTGCTGCGGGCGAGCAGTACTTC. Translation: CASNSLAGAAGEQYF.

The chain has TRBV20-1 and TRBJ2-1; possible D gene TRBD2, 6 bases. The J call may not be correct, given that the DNA end is closer to TRBJ2-7. This CDR3 is 15 amino acids long. Germline CDR1 and CDR2: DFQATT and SNEGSKA (reference sequence). CDR3 DNA: TGCAGTGCTAGCTACGGCGGGATAGCGAACAATGAGCAGTACTTC. Encoded protein: CSASYGGIANNEQYF.

The rearrangement joins TRBV5-1 to TRBJ2-5, with TRBD1 matching over 7 bases. Germline loops: CDR1 SGHRS, CDR2 YFSETQ. The CDR3 covers 16 residues. J gave up 11 bases and V 3 bases, and 19 bases lay outside the gene matches. As DNA, the CDR3 is TGCGCCAGCAGCTCATACAACAGGGGTAGCACAGATACGCAGTACTTC. Translated, it gives CASSSYNRGSTDTQYF.

CDR3 DNA: TGCGCCAGCAGTTATCTTGGAGGGGGGCCGATCCAAGAGACCCAGTACTTC. This codes for CASSYLGGGPIQETQYF. The J gene is TRBJ2-5, the V gene TRBV5-1, with D possibly being TRBD1 or TRBD2 (6 bases each). This CDR3 comprises 17 residues. Trimming removed 5 bases at V and 1 base at J, with 21 bases between. Germline assignment: CDR1 SGHRS and CDR2 YFSETQ.

The V gene is TRBV6-6, the J gene TRBJ1-4; the D gene is possibly TRBD1 (5 bases). CDR1 MNHNY and CDR2 SVGAGI come from the germline V gene (reference sequence). The CDR3 totals 14 residues. V dropped 6 bases and J dropped 8 bases, with 16 bases sitting between them. The CDR3: CASRTDLGREKLFF. The CDR3 DNA sequence: TGTGCCAGCAGGACAGACCTAGGTCGGGAAAAACTGTTTTTT.